The present T cell receptor (beta chain) was sequenced within a study of T cells after posttransplantation cyclophosphamide. Whole-study findings and limits: Recipient CMV seropositivity and CMV reactivation strongly tracked TRB clonality. TRB overlap between skin or GI tissue T cells and blood was limited. Donor CD8+ memory clones often dominated recipient blood repertoires at later times.

V dropped 4 bases and J dropped 0 bases, with 12 bases sitting between them. The germline V gene encodes CDR1 SEHNR and CDR2 FQNEAQ (reference sequence). The CDR3 has 16 residues. Profiled with immunoSEQ multiplex PCR; TCRdb holds only in-frame clones, not every one. Among about 40,000 clones listed, roughly 91% were seen once. Remarks on this clone: The antigen remains undetermined.

Treatment was busulfan-fludarabine conditioning, a marrow graft, and cyclophosphamide on days +3 and +4. The rearrangement uses TRBV7-9 and TRBJ1-4; a possible D gene is TRBD1 (5 bases). The sequence came from a male patient between 55 and 70 years old who received an allogeneic stem cell transplant from a related donor and was CMV-positive. The graft donor may have contributed some T cells. Material: PBMCs, obtained about 62 days after allogeneic stem cell transplant with posttransplant cyclophosphamide. The CDR3 protein is CASSWGGPTTNEKLFF. The CDR3 nucleotides are TGTGCCAGCAGCTGGGGGGGTCCCACAACTAATGAAAAACTGTTTTTT.